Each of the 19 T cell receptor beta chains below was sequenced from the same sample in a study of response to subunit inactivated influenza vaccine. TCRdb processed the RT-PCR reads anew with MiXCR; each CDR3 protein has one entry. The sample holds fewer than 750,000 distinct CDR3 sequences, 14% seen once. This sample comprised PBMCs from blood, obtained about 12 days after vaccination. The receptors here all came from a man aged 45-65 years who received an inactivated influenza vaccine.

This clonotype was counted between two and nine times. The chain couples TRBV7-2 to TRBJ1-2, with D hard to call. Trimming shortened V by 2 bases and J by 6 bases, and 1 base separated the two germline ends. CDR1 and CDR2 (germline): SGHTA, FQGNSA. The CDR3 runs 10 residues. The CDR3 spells CASSLNGYTF. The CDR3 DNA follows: TGTGCCAGCAGCTTAAATGGCTACACCTTC.

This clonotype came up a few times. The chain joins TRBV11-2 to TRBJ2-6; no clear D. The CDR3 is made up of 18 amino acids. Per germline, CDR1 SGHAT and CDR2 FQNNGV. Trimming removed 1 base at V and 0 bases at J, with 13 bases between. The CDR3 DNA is TGTGCCAGCAGCTTAGGGGCTAGACCCTCCTCTGGGGCCAACGTCCTGACTTTC. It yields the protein CASSLGARPSSGANVLTF. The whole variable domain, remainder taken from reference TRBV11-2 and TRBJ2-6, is EAGVAQSPRYKIIEKRQSVAFWCNPISGHATLYWYQQILGQGPKLLIQFQNNGVVDDSQLPKDRFSAERLKGVDSTLKIQPAKLEDSAVYLCASSLGARPSSGANVLTFGAGSRLTVL.

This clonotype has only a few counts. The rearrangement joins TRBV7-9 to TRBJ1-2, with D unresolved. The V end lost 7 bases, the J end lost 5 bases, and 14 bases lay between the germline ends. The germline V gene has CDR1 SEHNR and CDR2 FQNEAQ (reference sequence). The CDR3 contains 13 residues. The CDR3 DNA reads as TGTGCCAGCACCTCTTCTCTGGAATATGGCTACACCTTC. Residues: CASTSSLEYGYTF.

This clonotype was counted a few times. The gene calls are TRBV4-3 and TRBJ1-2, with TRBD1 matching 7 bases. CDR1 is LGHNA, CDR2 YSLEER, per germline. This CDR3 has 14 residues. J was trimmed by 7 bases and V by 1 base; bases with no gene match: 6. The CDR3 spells CASSQVQGGGGYTF. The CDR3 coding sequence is TGCGCCAGCAGCCAAGTCCAGGGGGGCGGTGGCTACACCTTC.

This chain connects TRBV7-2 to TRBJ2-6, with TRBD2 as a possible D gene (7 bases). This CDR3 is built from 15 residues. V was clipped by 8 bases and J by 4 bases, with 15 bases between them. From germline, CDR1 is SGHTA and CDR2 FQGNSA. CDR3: CASQKGGAGANVLTF. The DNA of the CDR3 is TGTGCCAGCCAGAAGGGGGGGGCAGGGGCCAACGTCCTGACTTTC.

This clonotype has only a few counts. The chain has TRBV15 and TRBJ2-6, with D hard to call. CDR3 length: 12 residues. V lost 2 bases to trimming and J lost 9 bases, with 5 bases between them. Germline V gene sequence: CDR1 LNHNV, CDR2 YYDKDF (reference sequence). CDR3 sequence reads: CATSRPNNVLTF. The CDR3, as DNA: TGTGCCACCAGCAGACCTAACAACGTCCTGACTTTC.

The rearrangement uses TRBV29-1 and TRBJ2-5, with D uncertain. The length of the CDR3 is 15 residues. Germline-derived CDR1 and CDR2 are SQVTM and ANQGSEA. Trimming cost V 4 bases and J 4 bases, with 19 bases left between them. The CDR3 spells CSVAAPRLNPETQYF. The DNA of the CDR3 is TGCAGCGTTGCGGCACCGAGGCTCAACCCAGAGACCCAGTACTTC. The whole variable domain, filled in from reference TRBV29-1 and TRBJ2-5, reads SAVISQKPSRDICQRGTSLTIQCQVDSQVTMMFWYRQQPGQSLTLIATANQGSEATYESGFVIDKFPISRPNLTFSTLTVSNMSPEDSSIYLCSVAAPRLNPETQYFGPGTRLLVL.

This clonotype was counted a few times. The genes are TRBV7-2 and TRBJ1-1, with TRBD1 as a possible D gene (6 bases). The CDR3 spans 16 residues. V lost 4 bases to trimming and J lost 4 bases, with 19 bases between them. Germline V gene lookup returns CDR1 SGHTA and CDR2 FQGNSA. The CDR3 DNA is TGTGCCAGCAGCTACGATTCGACAGGAAAGGGCACTGAAGCTTTCTTT. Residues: CASSYDSTGKGTEAFF.

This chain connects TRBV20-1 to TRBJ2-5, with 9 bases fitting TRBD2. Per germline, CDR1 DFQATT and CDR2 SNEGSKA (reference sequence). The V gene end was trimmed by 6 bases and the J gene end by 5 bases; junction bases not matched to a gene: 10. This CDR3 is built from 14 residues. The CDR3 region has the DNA TGCAGTGCAATGAGCGGGGGGCAAGCTGAGACCCAGTACTTC. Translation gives CSAMSGGQAETQYF.

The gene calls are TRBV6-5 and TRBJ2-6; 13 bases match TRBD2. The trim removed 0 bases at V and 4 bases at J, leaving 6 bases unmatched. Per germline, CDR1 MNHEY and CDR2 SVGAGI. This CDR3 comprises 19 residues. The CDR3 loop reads CASSYSGTSGISGANVLTF. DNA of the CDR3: TGTGCCAGCAGTTACTCCGGGACTAGCGGGATATCAGGGGCCAACGTCCTGACTTTC.

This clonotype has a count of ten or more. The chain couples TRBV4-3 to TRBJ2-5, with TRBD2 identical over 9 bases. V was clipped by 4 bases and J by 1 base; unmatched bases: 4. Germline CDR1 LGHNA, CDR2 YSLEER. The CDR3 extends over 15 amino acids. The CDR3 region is CASSLSGSPQETQYF. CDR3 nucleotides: TGCGCCAGCAGCCTTAGCGGGAGTCCCCAAGAGACCCAGTACTTC.

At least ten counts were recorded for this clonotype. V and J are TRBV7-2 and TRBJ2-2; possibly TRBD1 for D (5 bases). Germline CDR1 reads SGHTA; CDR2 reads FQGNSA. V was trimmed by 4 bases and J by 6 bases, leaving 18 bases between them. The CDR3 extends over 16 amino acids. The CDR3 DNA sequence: TGTGCCAGCAGCTCCAGGGCGCCCCAATTACCCGGGGAGCTGTTTTTT. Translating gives CASSSRAPQLPGELFF.

The CDR3, as DNA: TGTGCCAGCAGTTTTCCCCCGACTAACTATGGCTACACCTTC. Its translation: CASSFPPTNYGYTF. The rearrangement joins TRBV12-3 or TRBV12-4 to TRBJ1-2, with D uncertain. CDR3 length equals 14 residues. Trimming removed 3 bases from V and 0 bases from J, with 8 bases in between.

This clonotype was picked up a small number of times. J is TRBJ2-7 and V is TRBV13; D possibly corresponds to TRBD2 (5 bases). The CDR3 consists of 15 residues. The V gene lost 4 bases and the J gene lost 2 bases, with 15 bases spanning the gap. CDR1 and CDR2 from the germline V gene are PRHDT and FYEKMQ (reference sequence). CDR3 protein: CASSSYSKTTYEQYF. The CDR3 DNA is TGTGCCAGCAGCTCATACTCAAAGACTACCTACGAGCAGTACTTC.

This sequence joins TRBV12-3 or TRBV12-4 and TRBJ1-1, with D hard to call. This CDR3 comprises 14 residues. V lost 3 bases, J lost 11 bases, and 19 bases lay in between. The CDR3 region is CASSLTDAFSEAFF. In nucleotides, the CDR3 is TGTGCCAGCAGTTTGACGGACGCCTTTAGTGAGGCTTTCTTT.

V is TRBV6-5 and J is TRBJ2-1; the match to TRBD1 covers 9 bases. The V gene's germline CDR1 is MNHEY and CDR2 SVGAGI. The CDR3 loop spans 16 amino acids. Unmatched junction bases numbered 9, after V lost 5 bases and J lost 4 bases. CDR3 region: CASSTPWGQGYNEQFF. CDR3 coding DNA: TGTGCCAGCAGTACTCCCTGGGGACAGGGTTACAATGAGCAGTTCTTC.

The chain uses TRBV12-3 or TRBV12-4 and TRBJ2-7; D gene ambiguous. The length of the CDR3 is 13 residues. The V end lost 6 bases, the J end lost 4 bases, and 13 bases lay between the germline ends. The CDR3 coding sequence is TGTGCCAGCAGCAACGACGACGGATACGAGCAGTACTTC. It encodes CASSNDDGYEQYF.

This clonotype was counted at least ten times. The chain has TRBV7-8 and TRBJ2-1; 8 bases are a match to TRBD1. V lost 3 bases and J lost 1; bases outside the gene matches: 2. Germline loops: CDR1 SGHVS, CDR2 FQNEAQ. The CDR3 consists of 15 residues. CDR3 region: CASSFDRGSYNEQFF. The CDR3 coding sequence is TGTGCCAGCAGCTTCGACAGGGGATCCTACAATGAGCAGTTCTTC.

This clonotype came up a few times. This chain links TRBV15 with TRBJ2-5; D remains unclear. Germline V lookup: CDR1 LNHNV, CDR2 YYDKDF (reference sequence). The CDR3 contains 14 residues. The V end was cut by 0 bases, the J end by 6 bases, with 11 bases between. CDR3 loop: CATSRDKGVKTQYF. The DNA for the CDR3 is TGTGCCACCAGCAGAGATAAGGGTGTGAAGACCCAGTACTTC.